This T cell receptor beta chain was identified during a study of T-cell reconstitution after alpha-beta-depleted transplantation in children. Overall study results and limits: Reportedly, alpha-beta T cells present about two months post-transplant originated from several hundred expanded clones of graft origin. A year post-transplant, T-cell counts and diversity derived mostly from newly produced T cells. Surviving recipient cells, namely T cells and thymic progenitors, were the source of high day-60 TCRbeta diversity in some patients.

This CDR3 region has 18 residues. V was trimmed by 2 bases and J by 0 bases, leaving 16 bases between them. Germline V CDR1 and CDR2: LNHDA, SQIVND (reference sequence). On this clonotype: The antigen is undetermined.

A library of TCRbeta sequences, prepared with unique molecular identifiers, was generated. TCRdb passed the PCR reads through MiXCR, listing each CDR3 protein once. The table lists 450,000 to 600,000 distinct CDR3 sequences, over 10% of them singletons, with 2.2% in the top ten. The clonotype originates from a male patient under 18 who had a stem cell transplant for acute myeloid leukemia, so the T cells may come from the graft donor. The chain uses TRBV19 and TRBJ2-2; the D gene is possibly TRBD1 (5 bases). Material: PBMCs, mostly from graft donor cells, obtained 360 days after TCRalphabeta/CD19-depleted stem cell transplant. Here the CDR3 reads CASSIQPRAGPNTGELFF. In DNA form, the CDR3 reads TGTGCCAGTAGTATACAACCCCGGGCAGGGCCGAACACCGGGGAGCTGTTTTTT.